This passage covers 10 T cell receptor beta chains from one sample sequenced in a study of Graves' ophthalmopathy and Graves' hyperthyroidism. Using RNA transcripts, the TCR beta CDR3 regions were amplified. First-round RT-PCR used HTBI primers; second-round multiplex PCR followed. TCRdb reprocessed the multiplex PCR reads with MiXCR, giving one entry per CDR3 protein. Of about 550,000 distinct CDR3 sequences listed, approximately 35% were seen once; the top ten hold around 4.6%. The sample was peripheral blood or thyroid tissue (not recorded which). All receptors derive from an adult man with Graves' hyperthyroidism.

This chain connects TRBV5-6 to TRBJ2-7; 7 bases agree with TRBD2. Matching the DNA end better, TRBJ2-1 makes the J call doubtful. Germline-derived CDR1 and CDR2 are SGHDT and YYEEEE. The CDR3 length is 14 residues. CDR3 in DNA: TGTGCCAGCAGCTTCAGCGGGGAGTACAATGAGCAGTTCTTC. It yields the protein CASSFSGEYNEQFF.

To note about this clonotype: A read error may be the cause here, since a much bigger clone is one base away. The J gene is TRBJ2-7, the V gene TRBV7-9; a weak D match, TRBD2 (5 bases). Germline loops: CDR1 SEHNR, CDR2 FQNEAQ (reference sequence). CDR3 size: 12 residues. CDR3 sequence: CASSFGLYGQYF. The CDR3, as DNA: TGTGCCAGCAGCTTCGGACTGTACGGGCAGTACTTC.

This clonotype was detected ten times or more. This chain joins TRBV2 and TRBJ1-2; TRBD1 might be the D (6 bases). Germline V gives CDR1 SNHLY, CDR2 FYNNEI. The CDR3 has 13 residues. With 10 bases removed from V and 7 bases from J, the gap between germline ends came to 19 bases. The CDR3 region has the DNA TGTGCCATGTTTTCAGACAGGCTGGTTGGCTACACCTTC. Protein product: CAMFSDRLVGYTF.

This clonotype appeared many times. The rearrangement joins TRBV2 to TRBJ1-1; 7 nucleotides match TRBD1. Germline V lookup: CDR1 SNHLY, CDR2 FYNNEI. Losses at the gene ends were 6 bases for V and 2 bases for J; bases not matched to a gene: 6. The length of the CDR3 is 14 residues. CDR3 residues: CASSPGDSNTEAFF. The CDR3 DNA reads TGTGCCAGCAGCCCCGGGGACAGCAACACTGAAGCTTTCTTT.

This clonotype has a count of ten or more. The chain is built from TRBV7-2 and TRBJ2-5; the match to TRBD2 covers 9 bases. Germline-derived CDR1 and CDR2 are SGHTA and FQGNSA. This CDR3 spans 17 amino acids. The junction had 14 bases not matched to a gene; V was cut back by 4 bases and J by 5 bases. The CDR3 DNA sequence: TGTGCCAGCAGCTCACGCTCCGGGACTAGCTCGTGGGAGACCCAGTACTTC. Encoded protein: CASSSRSGTSSWETQYF.

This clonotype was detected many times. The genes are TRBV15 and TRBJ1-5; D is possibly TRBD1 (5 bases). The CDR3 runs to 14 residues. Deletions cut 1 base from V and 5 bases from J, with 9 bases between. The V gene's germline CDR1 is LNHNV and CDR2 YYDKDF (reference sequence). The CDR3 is CATSRVGGDQPQHF. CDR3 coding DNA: TGTGCCACCAGCAGAGTCGGGGGAGATCAGCCCCAGCATTTT. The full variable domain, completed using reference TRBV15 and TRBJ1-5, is DAMVIQNPRYQVTQFGKPVTLSCSQTLNHNVMYWYQQKSSQAPKLLFHYYDKDFNNEADTPDNFQSRRPNTSFCFLDIRSPGLGDTAMYLCATSRVGGDQPQHFGDGTRLSIL.

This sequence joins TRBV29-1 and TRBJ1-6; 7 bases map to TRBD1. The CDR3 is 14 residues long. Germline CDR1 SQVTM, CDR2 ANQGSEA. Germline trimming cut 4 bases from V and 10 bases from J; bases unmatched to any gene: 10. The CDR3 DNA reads TGCAGCGTTGGGGCAGGGGGAATGAACTCACCCCTCCACTTT. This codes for CSVGAGGMNSPLHF.

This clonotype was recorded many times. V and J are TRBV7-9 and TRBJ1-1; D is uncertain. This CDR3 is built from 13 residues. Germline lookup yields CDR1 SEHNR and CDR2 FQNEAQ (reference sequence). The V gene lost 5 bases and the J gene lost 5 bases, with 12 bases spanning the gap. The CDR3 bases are TGTGCCAGCAGCAAAGCGGGGAGTACTGAAGCTTTCTTT. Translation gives CASSKAGSTEAFF.

The CDR3 bases are TGTGCCATCAGTGGTGACAGGGTGAACTATGGCTACACCTTC. Amino acid sequence: CAISGDRVNYGYTF. The chain joins TRBV10-3 to TRBJ1-2; 7 positions match TRBD1. After removal of 4 bases from V and 2 bases from J, the junction contained 4 bases not matched to a gene. CDR1 and CDR2 (germline): ENHRY, SYGVKD. The CDR3 has 14 residues.

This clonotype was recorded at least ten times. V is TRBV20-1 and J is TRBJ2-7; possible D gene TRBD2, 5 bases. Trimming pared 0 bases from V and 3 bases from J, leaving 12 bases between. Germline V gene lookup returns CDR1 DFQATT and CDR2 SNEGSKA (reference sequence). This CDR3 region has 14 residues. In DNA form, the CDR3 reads TGCAGTGCTAGAGAAGGACGGAGGATCTACGAGCAGTACTTC. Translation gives CSAREGRRIYEQYF.